This T cell receptor (beta chain) was found in a study of blood T cell repertoires in COVID-19. Across the study: The cDNA or gDNA used as material had been derived from T cells, B-cell-depleted T cells, or PBMCs.

Germline CDR1 reads LGHDT; CDR2 reads YNNKEL (reference sequence). The CDR3 loop spans 15 amino acids. V was trimmed by 1 base and J by 2 bases, leaving 12 bases between them. Here immunoSEQ multiplex PCR was the method, and the copy in TCRdb shows in-frame clones only, minus some. The table has 95,000 to 150,000 clones, around 82% seen once. The sequenced sample was peripheral blood. This chain links TRBV3-1 (or the pseudogene TRBV3-2) with TRBJ2-7, with D possibly being TRBD1 (5 bases). The TCR was taken from a human donor in a cohort sampled during active COVID-19. CDR3 sequence (DNA): TGTGCCAGCAGCCAAGTAACAGGCGGACCCTACGAGCAGTACTTC. It is translated as CASSQVTGGPYEQYF.